This T cell receptor beta chain was found in a study of early T cells in non-severe SARS-CoV-2 infection. General study findings and limits: The matching step, a VDJdb search, favored anti-spike CD8 responses and missed private and CD4 specificities.

Individual cDNA molecules each received unique molecular identifiers attached to them. TCRdb re-analysed the 5' RACE reads in MiXCR, keeping a single row per CDR3 protein. The repertoire holds 110,000 or so distinct CDR3 sequences, with 12% as singletons. This clonotype was counted ten times or more. Its antigen is not known. V was clipped by 4 bases and J by 5 bases, with 15 bases between them. This CDR3 comprises 13 residues. Germline CDR1 is SQVTM and CDR2 is ANQGSEA. This sequence was found in an adult who was a healthcare worker with PCR-confirmed SARS-CoV-2 infection or an uninfected control (not recorded which). The gene calls are TRBV29-1 and TRBJ2-7; no clear D. Sequencing used whole blood. CDR3: CSVGARTLDEQYF. In DNA form, the CDR3 reads TGCAGCGTTGGTGCCAGGACCTTAGACGAGCAGTACTTC.